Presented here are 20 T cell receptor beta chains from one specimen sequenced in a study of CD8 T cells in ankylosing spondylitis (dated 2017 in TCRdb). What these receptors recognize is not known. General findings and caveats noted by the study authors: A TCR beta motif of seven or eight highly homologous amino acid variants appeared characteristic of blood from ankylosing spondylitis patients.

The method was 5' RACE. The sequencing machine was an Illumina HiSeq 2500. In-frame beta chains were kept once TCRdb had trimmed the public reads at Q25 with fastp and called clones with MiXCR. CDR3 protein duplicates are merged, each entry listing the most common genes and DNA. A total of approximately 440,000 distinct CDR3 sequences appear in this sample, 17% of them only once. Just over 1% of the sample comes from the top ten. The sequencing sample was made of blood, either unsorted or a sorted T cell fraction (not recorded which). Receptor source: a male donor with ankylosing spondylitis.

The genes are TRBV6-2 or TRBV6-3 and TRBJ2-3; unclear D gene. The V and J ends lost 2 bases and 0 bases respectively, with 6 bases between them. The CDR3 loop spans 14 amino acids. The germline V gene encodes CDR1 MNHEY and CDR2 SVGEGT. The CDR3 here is CASSYPDSTDTQYF. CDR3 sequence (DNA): TGTGCCAGCAGTTACCCGGACAGCACAGATACGCAGTATTTT.

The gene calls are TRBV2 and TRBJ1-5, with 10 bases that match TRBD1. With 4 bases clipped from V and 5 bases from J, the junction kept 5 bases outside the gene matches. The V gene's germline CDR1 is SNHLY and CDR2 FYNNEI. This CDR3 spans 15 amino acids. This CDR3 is CASSVRGTGDQPQHF. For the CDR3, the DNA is TGTGCCAGCAGTGTCCGAGGGACAGGGGATCAGCCCCAGCATTTT.

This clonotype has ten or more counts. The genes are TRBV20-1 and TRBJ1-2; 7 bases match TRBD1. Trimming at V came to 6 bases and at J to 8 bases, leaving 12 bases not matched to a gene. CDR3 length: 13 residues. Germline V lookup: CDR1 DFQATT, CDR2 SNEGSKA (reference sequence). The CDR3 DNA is TGCAGTGCCCCGTCGGAGGGGGCGAAGGGCTACACCTTC. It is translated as CSAPSEGAKGYTF.

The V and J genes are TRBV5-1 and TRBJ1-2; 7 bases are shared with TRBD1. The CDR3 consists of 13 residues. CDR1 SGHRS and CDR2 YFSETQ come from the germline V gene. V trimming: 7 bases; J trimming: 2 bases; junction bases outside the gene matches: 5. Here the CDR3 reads CASGDRANYGYTF. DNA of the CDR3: TGCGCCAGCGGAGACAGGGCCAACTATGGCTACACCTTC.

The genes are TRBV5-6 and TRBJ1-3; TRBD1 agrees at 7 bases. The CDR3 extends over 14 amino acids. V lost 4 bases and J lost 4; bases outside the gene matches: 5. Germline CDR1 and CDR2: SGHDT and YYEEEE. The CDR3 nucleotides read TGTGCCAGCAGCGCGACAGGGCCAGGAAACACCATATATTTT. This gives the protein CASSATGPGNTIYF.

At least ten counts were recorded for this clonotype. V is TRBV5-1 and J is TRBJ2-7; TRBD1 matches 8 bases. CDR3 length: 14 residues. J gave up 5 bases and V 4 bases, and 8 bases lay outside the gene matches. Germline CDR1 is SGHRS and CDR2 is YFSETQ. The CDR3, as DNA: TGCGCCAGCAGCGTCTCGGGACAGGCCCACGAGCAGTACTTC. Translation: CASSVSGQAHEQYF.

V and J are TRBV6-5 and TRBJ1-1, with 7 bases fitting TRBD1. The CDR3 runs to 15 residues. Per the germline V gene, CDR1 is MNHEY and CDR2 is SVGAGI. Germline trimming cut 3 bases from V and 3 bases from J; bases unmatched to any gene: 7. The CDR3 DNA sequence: TGTGCCAGCAGTTATACCGGGACAGTACACACTGAAGCTTTCTTT. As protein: CASSYTGTVHTEAFF.

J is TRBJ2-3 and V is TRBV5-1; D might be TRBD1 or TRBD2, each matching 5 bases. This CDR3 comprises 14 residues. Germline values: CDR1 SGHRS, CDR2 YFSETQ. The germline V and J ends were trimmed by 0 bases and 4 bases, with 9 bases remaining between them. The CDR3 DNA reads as TGCGCCAGCAGCTTGGGGGACCGACCAGATACGCAGTATTTT. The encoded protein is CASSLGDRPDTQYF.

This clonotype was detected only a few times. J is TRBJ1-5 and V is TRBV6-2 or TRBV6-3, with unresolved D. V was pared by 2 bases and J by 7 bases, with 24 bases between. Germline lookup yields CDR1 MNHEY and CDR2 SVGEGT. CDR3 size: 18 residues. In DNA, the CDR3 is TGTGCCAGCAGTTACGGCGGGAAATCGCCATCATTTGGCCAGCCCCAGCATTTT. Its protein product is CASSYGGKSPSFGQPQHF.

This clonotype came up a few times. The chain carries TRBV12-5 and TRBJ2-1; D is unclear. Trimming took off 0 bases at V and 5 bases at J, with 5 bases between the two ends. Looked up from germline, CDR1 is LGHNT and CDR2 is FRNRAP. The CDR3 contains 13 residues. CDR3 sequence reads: CASGLVTNNEQFF. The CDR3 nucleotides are TGTGCTAGTGGTTTGGTTACTAACAATGAGCAGTTCTTC. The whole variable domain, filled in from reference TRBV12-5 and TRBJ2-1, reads DARVTQTPRHKVTEMGQEVTMRCQPILGHNTVFWYRQTMMQGLELLAYFRNRAPLDDSGMPKDRFSAEMPDATLATLKIQPSEPRDSAVYFCASGLVTNNEQFFGPGTRLTVL.

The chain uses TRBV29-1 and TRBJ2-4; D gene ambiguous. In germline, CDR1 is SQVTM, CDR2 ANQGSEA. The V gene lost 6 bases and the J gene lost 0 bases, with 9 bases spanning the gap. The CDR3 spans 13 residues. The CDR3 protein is CSVLDRAKNIQYF. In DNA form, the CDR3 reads TGCAGCGTCCTGGACCGAGCCAAAAACATTCAGTACTTC.

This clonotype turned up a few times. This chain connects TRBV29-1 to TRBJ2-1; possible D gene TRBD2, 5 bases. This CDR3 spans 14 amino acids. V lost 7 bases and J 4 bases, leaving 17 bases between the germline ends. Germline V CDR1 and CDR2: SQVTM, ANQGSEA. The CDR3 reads CSAPRTRDYNEQFF. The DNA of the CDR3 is TGCAGCGCGCCTCGGACGAGGGATTACAATGAGCAGTTCTTC.

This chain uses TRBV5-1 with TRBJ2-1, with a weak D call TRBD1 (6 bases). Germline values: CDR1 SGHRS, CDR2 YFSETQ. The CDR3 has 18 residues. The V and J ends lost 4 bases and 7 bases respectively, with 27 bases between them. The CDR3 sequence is CASSRTTGGGSATNEQFF. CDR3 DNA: TGCGCCAGCAGCAGAACGACAGGTGGCGGATCGGCTACAAATGAGCAGTTCTTC.

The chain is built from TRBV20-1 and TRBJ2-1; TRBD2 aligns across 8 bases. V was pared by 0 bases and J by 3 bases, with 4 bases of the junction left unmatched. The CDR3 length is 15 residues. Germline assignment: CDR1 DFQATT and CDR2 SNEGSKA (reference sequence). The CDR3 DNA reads TGCAGTGCTAGAGATCACCTAGCGGGCTACAATGAGCAGTTCTTC. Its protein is CSARDHLAGYNEQFF.

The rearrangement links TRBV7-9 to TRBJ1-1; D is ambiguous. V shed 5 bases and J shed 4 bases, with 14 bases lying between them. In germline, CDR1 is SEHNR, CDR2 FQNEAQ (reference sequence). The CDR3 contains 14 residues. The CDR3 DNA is TGTGCCAGCAGCCGCGGAAAGGCCTCCACTGAAGCTTTCTTT. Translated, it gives CASSRGKASTEAFF. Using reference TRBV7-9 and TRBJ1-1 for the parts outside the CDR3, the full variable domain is DTGVSQNPRHKITKRGQNVTFRCDPISEHNRLYWYRQTLGQGPEFLTYFQNEAQLEKSRLLSDRFSAERPKGSFSTLEIQRTEQGDSAMYLCASSRGKASTEAFFGQGTRLTVV.

CDR3 DNA: TGTGCCAGCAGCTCCGATTTGGGGGACACCGGGGAGCTGTTTTTT. It yields the protein CASSSDLGDTGELFF. The genes are TRBV7-6 and TRBJ2-2; D possibly uses TRBD1 or TRBD2 (5 bases each). The CDR3 spans 15 residues. Germline V lookup: CDR1 SGHVS, CDR2 FNYEAQ. Trimming removed 4 bases from V and 3 bases from J, with 12 bases in between. Full variable domain (remainder filled in from reference TRBV7-6 and TRBJ2-2): GAGVSQSPRYKVTKRGQDVALRCDPISGHVSLYWYRQALGQGPEFLTYFNYEAQQDKSGLPNDRFSAERPEGSISTLTIQRTEQRDSAMYRCASSSDLGDTGELFFGEGSRLTVL.

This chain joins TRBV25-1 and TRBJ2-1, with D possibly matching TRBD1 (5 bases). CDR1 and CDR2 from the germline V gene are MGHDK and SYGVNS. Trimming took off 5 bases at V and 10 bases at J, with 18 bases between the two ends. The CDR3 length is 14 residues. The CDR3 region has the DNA TGTGCCAGCAGTCAGGCAGGGAACTTACCCGAGCAGTTCTTC. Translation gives CASSQAGNLPEQFF.

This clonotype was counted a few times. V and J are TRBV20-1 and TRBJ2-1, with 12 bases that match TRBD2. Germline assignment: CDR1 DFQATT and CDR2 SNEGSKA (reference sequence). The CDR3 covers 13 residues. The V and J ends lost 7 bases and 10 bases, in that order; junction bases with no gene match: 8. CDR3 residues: CSVPSGGAEEQFF. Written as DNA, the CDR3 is TGCAGTGTCCCTAGCGGGGGGGCAGAGGAGCAGTTCTTC.

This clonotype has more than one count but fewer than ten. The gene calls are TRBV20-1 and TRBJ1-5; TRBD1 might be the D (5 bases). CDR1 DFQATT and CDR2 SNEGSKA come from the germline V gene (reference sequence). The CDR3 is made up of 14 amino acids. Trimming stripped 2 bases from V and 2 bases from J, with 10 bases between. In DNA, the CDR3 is TGCAGTGCTAGAAGCCAGGGCGGCAATCAGCCCCAGCATTTT. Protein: CSARSQGGNQPQHF.

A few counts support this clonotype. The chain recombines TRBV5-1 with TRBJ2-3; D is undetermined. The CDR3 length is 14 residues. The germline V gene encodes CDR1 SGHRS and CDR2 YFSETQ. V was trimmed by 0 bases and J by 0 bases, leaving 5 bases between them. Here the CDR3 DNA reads TGCGCCAGCAGCTTGGAGAGAAGCACAGATACGCAGTATTTT. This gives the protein CASSLERSTDTQYF.